This TCR beta chain was sequenced during a study of beta chain features in type 1 diabetes. The wider study: Sorted cells from all samples, numbering 95 million to 140 million, were examined.

As every portion of the isolated RNA was reverse transcribed, the sequencing read expressed TCRB transcripts. TCRdb's copy holds only in-frame clones and misses some; the assay was immunoSEQ multiplex PCR. The data contain roughly 450,000 clones, about 15% of them singletons. Each of the CD4+ naive, central memory, regulatory and stem cell-like memory populations was sorted via CD45RO/CCR7/CD25/CD127/CD95/CD27. General study points: The naive, central memory and Treg TCRB repertoires looked more alike in patients than they did in healthy donors. Reduced insertions and increased deletions marked VDJ junctions in type 1 diabetes patients.

In regard to this clone: Its antigen is not known.

V dropped 2 bases and J dropped 3; count of bases not matched to a gene: 4. The CDR3 has 14 residues. CDR1 is SGHRS, CDR2 YFSETQ, per germline. The chain has TRBV5-1 and TRBJ2-7; TRBD1 aligns across 8 bases. The sample taken for sequencing was naive CD4+ T cells from blood. The sequence was obtained from a man aged 30 to 39 in good health. The CDR3 region is CASSFEGQGYEQYF. For the CDR3, the DNA is TGCGCCAGCAGCTTCGAAGGACAGGGCTACGAGCAGTACTTC.